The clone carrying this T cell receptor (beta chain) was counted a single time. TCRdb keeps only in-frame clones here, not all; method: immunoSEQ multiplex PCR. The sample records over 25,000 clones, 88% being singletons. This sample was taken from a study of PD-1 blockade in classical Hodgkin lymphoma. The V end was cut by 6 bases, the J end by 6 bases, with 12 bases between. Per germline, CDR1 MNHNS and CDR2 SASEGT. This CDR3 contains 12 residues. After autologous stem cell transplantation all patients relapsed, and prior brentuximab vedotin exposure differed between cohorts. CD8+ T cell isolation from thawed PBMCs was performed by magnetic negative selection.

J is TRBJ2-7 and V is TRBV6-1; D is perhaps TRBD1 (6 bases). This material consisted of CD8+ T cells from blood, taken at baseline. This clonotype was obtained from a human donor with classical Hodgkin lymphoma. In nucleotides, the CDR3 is TGTGCCAGCAGCGCGACAGGTCTCGAGCAGTACTTC. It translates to CASSATGLEQYF.